The clone carrying this T cell receptor (beta chain) was seen a handful of times. Documented time point: newly diagnosed GD, antithyroid drugs for less than 3 months. RNA isolated from PBMCs was used to make the TCR library. The sample belongs to a study of regulatory T cells in long-lasting Graves disease. Both iRepertoire HTBI primers and Arm-PCR of CDR3 regions were used to build the TCR beta libraries. In the authors' methods: Samples revealed around 56 TRBV and roughly 15 TRBJ segments. From the multiplex PCR reads, TCRdb called clonotypes with MiXCR, one entry per CDR3 protein. The V and J calls reflect TCRdb's pipeline rather than the authors' work. The sample lists some 560,000 distinct CDR3 sequences, roughly 15% occurring once. This CDR3 has 13 residues. The germline gives CDR1 MGHRA, CDR2 YSYEKL. Trimming pared 1 base from V and 5 bases from J, leaving 9 bases between. These records were also assigned to another study, of T cells in Graves' hyperthyroidism and ophthalmopathy.

Specimen: peripheral blood mononuclear cells (PBMCs), collected at new diagnosis, from a patient treated with antithyroid drugs. The V gene is TRBV4-1, the J gene TRBJ2-7; D perhaps matches TRBD2 (6 bases). This clonotype was obtained from a woman aged 35 to 60 with Graves disease. CDR3 sequence: CASSQAPGDEQYF. As DNA, the CDR3 is TGCGCCAGCAGCCAAGCCCCGGGGGACGAGCAGTACTTC.